This T cell receptor beta chain was recovered during a study of identical twins. Germline V gene data show CDR1 as LGHNA and CDR2 as YNFKEQ. Trimming took off 1 base at V and 4 bases at J, with 20 bases between the two ends. There are 17 residues in the CDR3. MiXCR, applied by TCRdb to the 5' RACE reads, yields one record per CDR3 protein. This sample has fewer than 550,000 distinct CDR3 sequences, with roughly an eighth found just once. The sample was also linked to a second study, of yellow fever vaccine responses in identical twins.

The material sequenced was CD4+ T cells sorted from blood. The chain has TRBV4-2 and TRBJ2-7; TRBD2 might be the D (6 bases). The source of this sequence is a woman under 30 in good health. The CDR3 region is CASSQALLARGVYEQYF. CDR3 coding DNA: TGTGCCAGCAGCCAAGCACTGCTAGCGCGAGGGGTATACGAGCAGTACTTC.